One and the same sample provided the 8 T cell receptor beta chains below, sequenced in a study of OX40 agonist ivuxolimab in advanced cancers. The repertoire was sequenced with immunoSEQ multiplex PCR; TCRdb's copy has only in-frame clones and lacks some. Of 85,000 to 100,000 clones listed, around 85% are singletons. Material: CD4+ or CD8+ T cells sorted from blood, obtained in a trial of the OX40 agonist ivuxolimab. These TCRs come from an adult with an advanced solid tumor such as melanoma, head and neck, liver or kidney cancer.

This clone has more than one count but fewer than ten. The genes are TRBV10-3 and TRBJ1-5; D possibly corresponds to TRBD1 (5 bases). The germline V gene encodes CDR1 ENHRY and CDR2 SYGVKD. The CDR3 is 13 amino acids. V lost 10 bases and J 3 bases, leaving 13 bases between the germline ends. DNA for the CDR3: TGTGCCACGAAAGGACAAACCAATCAGCCCCAGCATTTT. The encoded protein is CATKGQTNQPQHF.

This clone was observed a handful of times. CDR3 in amino acids: CASSLAQDSPLHF. The CDR3, as DNA: TGTGCCAGCAGCTTAGCGCAGGATTCACCCCTCCACTTT. The chain has TRBV7-9 and TRBJ1-6; the D is unclear. V lost 0 bases and J lost 8, with 5 bases in between. This CDR3 region has 13 residues. CDR1 and CDR2 from the germline V gene are SEHNR and FQNEAQ (reference sequence).

The chain employs TRBV2 and TRBJ2-3; D unresolved. The V gene lost 7 bases and the J gene lost 7 bases, with 21 bases spanning the gap. Germline CDR1 is SNHLY and CDR2 is FYNNEI. The CDR3 extends over 15 amino acids. Here the CDR3 reads CASTSETILFHTQYF. The CDR3 coding sequence is TGTGCCAGCACTTCGGAGACAATTCTTTTCCATACGCAGTATTTT.

The rearrangement joins TRBV9 to TRBJ2-2; 9 nucleotides agree with TRBD1. This CDR3 spans 17 amino acids. From germline, CDR1 is SGDLS and CDR2 YYNGEE. V trimming: 0 bases; J trimming: 0 bases; junction bases outside the gene matches: 3. CDR3 bases: TGTGCCAGCAGCGTAGTTACAGGGGGCGCGAACACCGGGGAGCTGTTTTTT. It translates to CASSVVTGGANTGELFF.

In nucleotides, the CDR3 is TGTGCCAGCAGTGTGACGAGGGCTTACTACACCTTC. Translation: CASSVTRAYYTF. The genes are TRBV2 and TRBJ1-2; D not resolved. Trimming left V 4 bases short and J 10 bases short, with 13 bases between. Germline V gives CDR1 SNHLY, CDR2 FYNNEI. The CDR3 extends over 12 amino acids.

This chain connects TRBV7-9 to TRBJ2-1; D gene uncertain. The CDR3 is 14 amino acids. In germline, CDR1 is SEHNR, CDR2 FQNEAQ (reference sequence). V lost 1 base, J lost 6 bases, and 10 bases lay in between. Here the CDR3 DNA reads TGTGCCAGCAGCTTAGGGGTTACTGGCAATGAGCAGTTCTTC. Encoded protein: CASSLGVTGNEQFF.

V is TRBV18 and J is TRBJ1-5; no clear D. The CDR3 is made up of 13 amino acids. The germline V gene has CDR1 KGHSH and CDR2 LQKENI. Trimming pared 3 bases from V and 7 bases from J, leaving 10 bases between. The CDR3 reads CASSPLGGQPQHF. The CDR3 DNA reads TGTGCCAGCTCACCCCTGGGCGGACAGCCCCAGCATTTT.

J is TRBJ2-7 and V is TRBV5-1, with D possibly matching TRBD2 (6 bases). Looked up from germline, CDR1 is SGHRS and CDR2 is YFSETQ. V was cut by 2 bases and J by 3 bases, with 9 bases left in between. This CDR3 contains 13 residues. The CDR3 sequence is CASSLNGGYEQYV. CDR3 bases: TGCGCCAGCAGCTTAAACGGGGGCTACGAGCAGTACGTC.